The source of this T cell receptor beta chain is a study of read filtering for tumor transcriptome and immune sequencing. The study's findings and limits: Approximately 82% of IR-seq clonotypes had a single read, yet these held roughly 3.8% of reads. Dropping single-read clonotypes raised IR-seq and RNA-seq shared-clonotype correlation.

Bone marrow was sampled from every patient at the time of active disease. This CDR3 region has 13 residues. Between the trimmed V and J ends, which lost 3 bases and 4 bases, there was a span of 7 bases. CDR1 and CDR2 (germline): SGHTA, FQGNSA. This library used roughly 0.4 ug RNA and molecular barcoded adaptors spanning alpha/delta and beta/gamma chains. One entry per CDR3 protein results from TCRdb running MiXCR on the reads. The sample shows 40,000 to 55,000 distinct CDR3 sequences, 15% to 20% of them seen only once. This clonotype was seen many times. Its antigen is not known. The V call is TRBV7-2, the J call TRBJ2-1; maybe TRBD1 (5 bases). The origin of this receptor is a donor at least 40 years old with multiple myeloma. Sequencing input: a population of CD138-negative cells sorted from bone marrow. Here the CDR3 reads CASSLGPYNEQFF. As DNA, the CDR3 is TGTGCCAGCAGCTTGGGGCCGTACAATGAGCAGTTCTTC.